A selection of T cell receptor beta chains follows, all from one sample in a study of T cells in localized non-small cell lung cancer. Data came from immunoSEQ multiplex PCR; TCRdb stores just in-frame clones and leaves some out. This table has 800 to 1,000 clones, 24% appearing once. Material: lung tumor tissue, obtained before any cancer treatment. These receptors all come from a woman aged 35 to 69 with stage I squamous cell lung carcinoma. CDR3s include the opening cysteine and the closing phenylalanine or tryptophan. The D gene is left open where the match is weak. The size of a clone is reported for some rows only, either as once, few or many, or as a class for expanded clones.

J gene,clone size,V gene,D gene,CDR3 DNA,CDR3 protein
TRBJ2-2,few,TRBV11-3,NA,TGTGCCAGCAGCTTAATGACAGCCAACACCGGGGAGCTGTTTTTT,CASSLMTANTGELFF
TRBJ1-6,NA,TRBV18,NA,TGTGCCAGCTCACCAAGGTTTGGTTCACCCCTCCACTTT,CASSPRFGSPLHF
TRBJ2-2,NA,TRBV28,NA,TGTGCCATCGGACCCCAGACTGCCACCGGGGAGCTGTTTTTT,CAIGPQTATGELFF
TRBJ2-1,NA,TRBV28,TRBD2,TGTGCCAGCAGTAAAAGCGGGAGTGGGCGTGAGCAGTTCTTC,CASSKSGSGREQFF
TRBJ2-7,few,TRBV6-8,TRBD2,TGTGCCATCAGTGGGACTAGCGGGACCCAGAAGAGCTACGAGCAGTACTTC,CAISGTSGTQKSYEQYF
TRBJ2-7,few,TRBV5-1,NA,TGCGCCAGCAGCATCCGGGACTCAAATTACGAGCAGTACTTC,CASSIRDSNYEQYF
TRBJ1-5,large,TRBV15,NA,TGTGCCACCAGCAGAGGCCCACAGGGTTCGGATCAGCCCCAGCATTTT,CATSRGPQGSDQPQHF
TRBJ2-7,NA,TRBV6-8,NA,TGTGCCAGCAGTTACGGGCAGGGGATTTCCTACGAGCAGTACTTC,CASSYGQGISYEQYF
TRBJ2-1,few,TRBV18,NA,TGTGCCAGCTCACGGCAGCAGGGGAGCTCCTACAATGAGCAGTTCTTC,CASSRQQGSSYNEQFF
TRBJ2-1,large,TRBV9,TRBD1,TGTGCCAGCAGCGTATTAGCTGGAAGGACAGGTGAGCAGTTCTTC,CASSVLAGRTGEQFF
TRBJ2-3,NA,TRBV6-7,TRBD2,TGTGCCAGGGTGGCGACGGGACTATCAATAGGCACAGATACGCAGTATTTT,CARVATGLSIGTDTQYF
TRBJ2-1,NA,TRBV28,TRBD2,TGTGCCAGCAGCCCGGAAAAAGGACTAGCGAATTACAATGAGCAGTTCTTC,CASSPEKGLANYNEQFF
TRBJ1-3,NA,TRBV6-8,TRBD1,TGTGCCAGCAGTTACTCGATCCCCTCGACAGGGCACTCTGGAAACACCATATATTTT,CASSYSIPSTGHSGNTIYF
TRBJ1-5,NA,TRBV5-1,TRBD1,TGCGCCAGCAGCTTACAGGGGCTAAGCAATCAGCCCCAGCATTTT,CASSLQGLSNQPQHF
TRBJ1-1,NA,TRBV5-1,NA,TGCGCCAGCAGCTTGGCCGGAGGGACCTCTGAAGCTTTCTTT,CASSLAGGTSEAFF
TRBJ2-7,NA,TRBV5-1,TRBD2,TGCGCCAGCAGCTTGGCACTAGCGGGGACCTACGAGCAGTACTTC,CASSLALAGTYEQYF
TRBJ2-4,NA,TRBV10-2,TRBD2,TGCGCCAGCTCGGCGGGAGGGATCATTCAGTACTTC,CASSAGGIIQYF
TRBJ2-7,NA,TRBV18,TRBD2,TGTGCCAGCTCACCAACTAGCGGGAACTACGAGCAGTACTTC,CASSPTSGNYEQYF
TRBJ2-7,large,TRBV6-8,NA,TGTGCCAGCAGTGAGGACGAGCCCTACGAGCAGTACTTC,CASSEDEPYEQYF
TRBJ1-2,NA,TRBV9,NA,TGTGCCAGCAGCGTAGATAGGGCGGGGGTGTATGGCTACACCTTC,CASSVDRAGVYGYTF
TRBJ2-6,NA,TRBV6-8,NA,TGTGCCACCTCACAGGGCTCAGGGGCCAACGTCCTGACTTTC,CATSQGSGANVLTF
TRBJ1-1,NA,TRBV19,NA,TGTGCCAGTAGTTTCCTAGTGTTCACTGAAGCTTTCTTT,CASSFLVFTEAFF
TRBJ2-2,NA,TRBV14,NA,TGTGCCAGCAGCCAAGAAGCAGCAGCGGTATCCACCGGGGAGCTGTTTTTT,CASSQEAAAVSTGELFF
TRBJ1-1,few,TRBV6-8,TRBD1,TGTGCCAGCAGCCCCGGGACAGGGATGAACACTGAAGCTTTCTTT,CASSPGTGMNTEAFF
TRBJ1-1,NA,TRBV11-3,NA,TGTGCCAGCACTAGCAGGGAAATGAACACTGAAGCTTTCTTT,CASTSREMNTEAFF
TRBJ1-1,few,TRBV30,NA,TGTGCCTGGAGACCAGGTCACACTGAAGCTTTCTTT,CAWRPGHTEAFF
TRBJ2-7,NA,TRBV19,NA,TGTGCCAGTAGTAGTACGGGTAACTCCTACGAGCAGTACTTC,CASSSTGNSYEQYF
TRBJ1-5,NA,TRBV15,NA,TGTGCCACCAGCAGAGCAAACTTTTTGCAGCCCCAGCATTTT,CATSRANFLQPQHF
TRBJ1-5,NA,TRBV6-8,NA,TGTGCCAGCAGTTTACATGCCCTATTCGGGACGGATAGCAATCAGCCCCAGCATTTT,CASSLHALFGTDSNQPQHF
TRBJ2-2,medium-sized,TRBV23-1,TRBD1,TGCGCCAGCAGCTCAGGGGGCACCGGGGAGCTGTTTTTT,CASSSGGTGELFF
TRBJ2-2,NA,TRBV6-8,NA,TGTGCCAGCAGTCACAGGGTAGAGGCCGGGGAGCTGTTTTTT,CASSHRVEAGELFF
TRBJ2-1,NA,TRBV5-1,NA,TGCGCCAGCAGGGACGGAGCGCAGATATACAATGAGCAGTTCTTC,CASRDGAQIYNEQFF
TRBJ2-5,few,TRBV9,TRBD1,TGTGCCAGCAGCGTAAGGACAGGGGGCGCCGAGACCCAGTACTTC,CASSVRTGGAETQYF
TRBJ2-7,NA,TRBV11-3,NA,TGTGCCAGCAGCCCAAGGCCGGGAGACTCCTACGAGCAGTACTTC,CASSPRPGDSYEQYF
TRBJ1-3,few,TRBV6-8,NA,TGTGCCAGCAGTTACGGGAGGCAGCAGTTTGGAAACACCATATATTTT,CASSYGRQQFGNTIYF
TRBJ1-3,NA,TRBV29-1,NA,TGCAGCGGTGGGGGGTCTGGAAACACCATATATTTT,CSGGGSGNTIYF
TRBJ2-6,NA,TRBV10-2,NA,TGCGCCACTCTAAGGGCCAGAGATAGACTCTCTGGGGCCAACGTCCTGACTTTC,CATLRARDRLSGANVLTF
TRBJ1-4,NA,TRBV28,NA,TGTGCCAGCTCAGGGGCAGCTGCAACTAATGAAAAACTGTTTTTT,CASSGAAATNEKLFF
TRBJ1-2,large,TRBV9,NA,TGTGCCAGCAGTAACGCGGACAGTACCTATGGCTACACCTTC,CASSNADSTYGYTF
TRBJ2-1,NA,TRBV19,NA,TGTGCCAGTAGTATTAACAGGGAACGACCTTACAATGAGCAGTTCTTC,CASSINRERPYNEQFF
TRBJ1-6,medium-sized,TRBV11-3,TRBD1,TGTGCCAGCAGGGACAGGGACAGGCCTTCACCCCTCCACTTT,CASRDRDRPSPLHF
TRBJ1-3,NA,TRBV28,NA,TGTGCCAGCCGGACCGCTGGAAACACCATATATTTT,CASRTAGNTIYF
TRBJ2-6,few,TRBV6-7,NA,TGTGCCAGCAGTTACTCTCGGGGGCCTGGGGCCAACGTCCTGACTTTC,CASSYSRGPGANVLTF